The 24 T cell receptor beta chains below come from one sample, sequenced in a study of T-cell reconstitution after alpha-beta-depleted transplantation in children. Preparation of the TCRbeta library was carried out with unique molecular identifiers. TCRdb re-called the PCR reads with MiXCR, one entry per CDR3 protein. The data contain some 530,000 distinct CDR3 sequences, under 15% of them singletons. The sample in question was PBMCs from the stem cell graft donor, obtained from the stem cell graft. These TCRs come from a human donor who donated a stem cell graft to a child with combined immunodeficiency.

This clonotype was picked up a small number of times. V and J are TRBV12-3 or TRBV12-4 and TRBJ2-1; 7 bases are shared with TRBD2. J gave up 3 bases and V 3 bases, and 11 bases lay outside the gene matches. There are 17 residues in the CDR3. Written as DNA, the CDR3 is TGTGCCAGCAGTTTGGCGGTAAGGCTAGCGGACTACAATGAGCAGTTCTTC. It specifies CASSLAVRLADYNEQFF.

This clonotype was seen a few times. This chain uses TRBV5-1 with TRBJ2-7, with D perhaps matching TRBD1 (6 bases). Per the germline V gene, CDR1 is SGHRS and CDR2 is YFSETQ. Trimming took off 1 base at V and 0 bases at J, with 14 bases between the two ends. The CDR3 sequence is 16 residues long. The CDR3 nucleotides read TGCGCCAGCAGCTTGAAATACCAGGGGTCCTCCTACGAGCAGTACTTC. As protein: CASSLKYQGSSYEQYF.

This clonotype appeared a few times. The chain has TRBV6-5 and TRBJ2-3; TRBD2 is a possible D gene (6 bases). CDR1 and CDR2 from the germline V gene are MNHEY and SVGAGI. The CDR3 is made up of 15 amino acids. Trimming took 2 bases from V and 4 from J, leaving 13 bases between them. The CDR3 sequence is CASSYMGGVADTQYF. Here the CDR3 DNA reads TGTGCCAGCAGTTACATGGGCGGGGTGGCAGATACGCAGTATTTT.

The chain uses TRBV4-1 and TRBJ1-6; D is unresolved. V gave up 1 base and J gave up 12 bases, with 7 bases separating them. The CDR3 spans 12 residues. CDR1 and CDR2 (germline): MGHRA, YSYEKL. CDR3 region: CASSQGSKPLHF. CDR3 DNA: TGCGCCAGCAGCCAAGGATCGAAACCCCTCCACTTT.

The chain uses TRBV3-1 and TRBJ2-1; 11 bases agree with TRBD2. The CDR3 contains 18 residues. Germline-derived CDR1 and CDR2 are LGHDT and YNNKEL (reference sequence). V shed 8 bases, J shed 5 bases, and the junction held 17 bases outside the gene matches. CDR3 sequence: CASCPELAGVGIDNEQFF. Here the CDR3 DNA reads TGTGCCAGCTGCCCAGAACTAGCGGGAGTCGGGATCGACAATGAGCAGTTCTTC.

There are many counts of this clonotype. CDR3 in DNA: TGTGCCACCAGCAGAGATAGGGTGGGGAACGAGCAGTACTTC. Protein sequence: CATSRDRVGNEQYF. V gene TRBV15 combines with J gene TRBJ2-7; no clear D gene. The length of the CDR3 is 14 residues. The V and J ends lost 0 bases and 5 bases respectively, with 11 bases between them. CDR1 LNHNV and CDR2 YYDKDF come from the germline V gene (reference sequence).

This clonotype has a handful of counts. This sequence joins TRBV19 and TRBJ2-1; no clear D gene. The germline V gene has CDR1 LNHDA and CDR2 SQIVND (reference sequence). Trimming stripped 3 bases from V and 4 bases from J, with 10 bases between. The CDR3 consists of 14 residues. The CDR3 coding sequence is TGTGCCAGTAGTATTCTGGGCCGTTACAATGAGCAGTTCTTC. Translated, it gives CASSILGRYNEQFF.

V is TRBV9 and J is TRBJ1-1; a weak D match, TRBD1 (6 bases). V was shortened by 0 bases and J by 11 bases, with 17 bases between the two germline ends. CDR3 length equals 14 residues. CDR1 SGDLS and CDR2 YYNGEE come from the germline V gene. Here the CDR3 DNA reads TGTGCCAGCAGCGTAGACGGGGGCCCGGGACGGGCTTTCTTT. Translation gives CASSVDGGPGRAFF.

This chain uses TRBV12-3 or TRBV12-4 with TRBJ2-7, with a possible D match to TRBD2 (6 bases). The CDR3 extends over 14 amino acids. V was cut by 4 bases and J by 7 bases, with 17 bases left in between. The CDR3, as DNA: TGTGCCAGCAGTTCTCCGGGAGTACCGGGGGAGCAGTACTTC. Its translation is CASSSPGVPGEQYF.

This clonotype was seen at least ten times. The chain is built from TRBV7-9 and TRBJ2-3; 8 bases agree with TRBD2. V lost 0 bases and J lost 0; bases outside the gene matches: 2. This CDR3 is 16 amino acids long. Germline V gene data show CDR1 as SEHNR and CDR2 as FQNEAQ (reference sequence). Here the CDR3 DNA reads TGTGCCAGCAGCTTAGCGGCTAGCGGGAGCACAGATACGCAGTATTTT. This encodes CASSLAASGSTDTQYF.

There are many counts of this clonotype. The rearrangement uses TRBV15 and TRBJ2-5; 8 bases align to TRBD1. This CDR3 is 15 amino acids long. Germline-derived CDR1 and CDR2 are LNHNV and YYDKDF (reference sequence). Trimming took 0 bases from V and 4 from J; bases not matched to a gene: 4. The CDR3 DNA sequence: TGTGCCACCAGCAGAGACGGGACAGGTTCAGAGACCCAGTACTTC. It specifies CATSRDGTGSETQYF.

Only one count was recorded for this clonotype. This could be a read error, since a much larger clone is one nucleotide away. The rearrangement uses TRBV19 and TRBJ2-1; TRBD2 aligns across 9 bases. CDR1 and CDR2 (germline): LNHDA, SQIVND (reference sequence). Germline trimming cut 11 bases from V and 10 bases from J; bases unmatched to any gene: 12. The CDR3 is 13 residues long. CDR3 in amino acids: CASGLARLSEQFF. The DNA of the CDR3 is TGTGCCTCAGGACTAGCGCGACTATCCGAGCAGTTCTTC.

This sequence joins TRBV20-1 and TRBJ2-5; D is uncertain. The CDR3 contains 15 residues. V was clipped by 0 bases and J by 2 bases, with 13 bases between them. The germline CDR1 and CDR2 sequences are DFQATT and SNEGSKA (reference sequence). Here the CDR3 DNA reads TGCAGTGCTAGAGATTCGGCTGGGTTGCAAGAGACCCAGTACTTC. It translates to CSARDSAGLQETQYF.

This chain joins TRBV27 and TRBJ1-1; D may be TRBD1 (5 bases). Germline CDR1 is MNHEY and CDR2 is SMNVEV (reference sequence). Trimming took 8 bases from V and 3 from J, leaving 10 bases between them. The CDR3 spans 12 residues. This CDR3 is CASQGSYTEAFF. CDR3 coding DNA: TGTGCCAGCCAGGGAAGCTACACTGAAGCTTTCTTT.

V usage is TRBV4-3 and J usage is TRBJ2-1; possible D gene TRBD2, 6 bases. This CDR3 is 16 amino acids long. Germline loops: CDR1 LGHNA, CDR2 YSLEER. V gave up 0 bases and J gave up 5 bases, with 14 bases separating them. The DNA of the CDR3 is TGCGCCAGCAGCCAAGAGGCGGGGCCGAGAAACAATGAGCAGTTCTTC. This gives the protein CASSQEAGPRNNEQFF.

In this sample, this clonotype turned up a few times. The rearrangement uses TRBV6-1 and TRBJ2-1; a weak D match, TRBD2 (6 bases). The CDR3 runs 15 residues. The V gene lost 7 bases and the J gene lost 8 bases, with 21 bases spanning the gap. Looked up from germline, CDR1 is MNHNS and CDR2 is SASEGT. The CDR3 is CASIGGGEVLYEQFF. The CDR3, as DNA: TGTGCCAGCATCGGAGGAGGGGAGGTACTCTATGAGCAGTTCTTC.

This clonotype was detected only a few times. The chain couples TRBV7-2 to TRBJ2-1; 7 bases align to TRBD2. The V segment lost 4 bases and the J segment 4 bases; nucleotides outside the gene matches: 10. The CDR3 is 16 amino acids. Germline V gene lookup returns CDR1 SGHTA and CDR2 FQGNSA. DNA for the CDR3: TGTGCCAGCAGCTCCCCAGGGAGCGGGGCATACAATGAGCAGTTCTTC. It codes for CASSSPGSGAYNEQFF.

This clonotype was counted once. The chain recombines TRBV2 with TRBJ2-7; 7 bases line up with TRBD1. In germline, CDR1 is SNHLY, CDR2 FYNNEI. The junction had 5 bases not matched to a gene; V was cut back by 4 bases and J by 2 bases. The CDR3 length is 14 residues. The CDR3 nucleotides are TGTGCCAGCAGTGTGAGCAGGGGGACCTACGAGCAGTACTTC. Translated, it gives CASSVSRGTYEQYF.

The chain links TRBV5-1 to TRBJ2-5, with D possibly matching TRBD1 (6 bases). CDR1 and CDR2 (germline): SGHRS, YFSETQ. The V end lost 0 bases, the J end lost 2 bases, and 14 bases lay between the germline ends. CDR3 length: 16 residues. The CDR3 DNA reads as TGCGCCAGCAGCTTGGCCTACAGGGTTCGGCAAGAGACCCAGTACTTC. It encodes CASSLAYRVRQETQYF.

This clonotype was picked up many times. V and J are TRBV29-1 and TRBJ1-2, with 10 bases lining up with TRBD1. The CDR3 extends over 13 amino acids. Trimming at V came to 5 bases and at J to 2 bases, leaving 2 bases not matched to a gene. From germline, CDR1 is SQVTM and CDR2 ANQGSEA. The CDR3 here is CSVWTGGNYGYTF. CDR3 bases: TGCAGCGTTTGGACAGGGGGGAACTATGGCTACACCTTC.

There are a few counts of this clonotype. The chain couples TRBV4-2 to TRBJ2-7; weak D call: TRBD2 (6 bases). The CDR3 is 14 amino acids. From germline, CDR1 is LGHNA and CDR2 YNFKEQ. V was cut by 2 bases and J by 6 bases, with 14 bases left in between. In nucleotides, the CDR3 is TGTGCCAGCAGCCAACGTCTCGGGGGTTCCGAGCAGTACTTC. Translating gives CASSQRLGGSEQYF.

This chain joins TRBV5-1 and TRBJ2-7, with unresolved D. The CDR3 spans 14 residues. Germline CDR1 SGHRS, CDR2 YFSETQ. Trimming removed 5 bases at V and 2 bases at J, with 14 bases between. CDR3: CASSPSSDAYEQYF. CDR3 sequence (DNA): TGCGCCAGCAGTCCGAGCTCCGACGCCTACGAGCAGTACTTC.

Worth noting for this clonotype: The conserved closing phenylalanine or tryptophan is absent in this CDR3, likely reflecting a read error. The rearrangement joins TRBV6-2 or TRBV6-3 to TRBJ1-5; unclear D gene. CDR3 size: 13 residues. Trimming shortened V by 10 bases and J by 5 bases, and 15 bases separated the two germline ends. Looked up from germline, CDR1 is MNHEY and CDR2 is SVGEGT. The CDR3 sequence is CATNRGVHQPQHV. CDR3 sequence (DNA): TGTGCCACCAATCGTGGAGTTCATCAGCCCCAGCATGTT.

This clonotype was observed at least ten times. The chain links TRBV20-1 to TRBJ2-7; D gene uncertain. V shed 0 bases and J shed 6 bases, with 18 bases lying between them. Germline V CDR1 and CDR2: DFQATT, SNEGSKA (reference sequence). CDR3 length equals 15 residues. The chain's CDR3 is CSARDLQLYGSEQYF. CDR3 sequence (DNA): TGCAGTGCTAGAGATCTCCAATTGTACGGCAGCGAGCAGTACTTC.